This T cell receptor (beta chain) appears in the sequencing data of a study of CD8 T cells in ankylosing spondylitis. Whole-study results and caveats: Blood from ankylosing spondylitis patients appeared to carry a characteristic roughly eight-variant TCR beta motif. Researchers report that disease-linked clones proved CD8+ and relatively rare in peripheral blood.

Trimming shortened V by 5 bases and J by 5 bases, and 21 bases separated the two germline ends. CDR3 length: 17 amino acids. Germline lookup yields CDR1 SEHNR and CDR2 FQNEAQ (reference sequence). It was by quantitative 5'-RACE with molecular barcodes that TCR beta libraries were made. TCRdb recomputed calls from the 5' RACE reads with MiXCR, one row per CDR3 protein. The sample shows roughly 700,000 distinct CDR3 sequences, around 20% of them seen only once. The sample holds many counts of this clonotype. Its matching antigen is unknown. Material: blood, either unsorted or a sorted T cell fraction (not recorded which). The receptor was isolated from a male donor with ankylosing spondylitis. V usage is TRBV7-9 and J usage is TRBJ2-2; D might be TRBD1 or TRBD2, each matching 6 bases. The CDR3 region is CASSPKGGQGKTGELFF. The CDR3 coding sequence is TGTGCCAGCAGCCCTAAAGGGGGGCAGGGAAAGACCGGGGAGCTGTTTTTT.